A selection of T cell receptor beta chains follows, all from one sample in a study of shared clonotypes between healthy human individuals. The method was immunoSEQ multiplex PCR; TCRdb's version includes in-frame clones alone and lacks a portion of them. The sample holds about 2 million clones, around 95% seen once. The sample comprised naive CD4+ T cells sorted from blood. Receptors originate from a man between 18 and 29 years old in good health. The CDR3 runs from the conserved cysteine through the conserved F or W. D genes are given only for firm matches.

v_gene	d_gene	j_gene	CDR3nt	CDR3aa
TRBV2	.	TRBJ1-6	TGTGCCAGCAGTATCTCAGGAATGCCCCTCCACTTT	CASSISGMPLHF
TRBV4-1	TRBD1	TRBJ1-1	TGCGCCAGCAGCCCTTTGAACAGGGGAGGCACTGAAGCTTTCTTT	CASSPLNRGGTEAFF
TRBV7-2	.	TRBJ1-4	TGTGCCAGCAGCCAACGTGGGACTTTTTCAACTAATGAAAAACTGTTTTTT	CASSQRGTFSTNEKLFF
TRBV11-2	.	TRBJ1-5	TGTGCCAGCAGCCAGTTGACAGGCAGCAATCAGCCCCAGCATTTT	CASSQLTGSNQPQHF
TRBV5-1	TRBD1	TRBJ2-1	TGCGCCAGCAGCTTAACACAGGGGTCCTACAATGAGCAGTTCTTC	CASSLTQGSYNEQFF
TRBV7-9	TRBD2	TRBJ2-5	TGTGCCAGCAGCTTAAGACTAGCTCAAGAGACCCAGTACTTC	CASSLRLAQETQYF
TRBV6-1	.	TRBJ2-3	TGTGCCAGCAGAAACACAGGCACAGATACGCAGTATTTT	CASRNTGTDTQYF
TRBV6-5	.	TRBJ2-5	TGTGCCAGCAGTTACTCGAACGGGATGGCTGAGACCCAGTACTTC	CASSYSNGMAETQYF
TRBV6-5	.	TRBJ2-7	TGTGCCAGCAGCCGACCCCCGGCGTACGAGCAGTACTTC	CASSRPPAYEQYF
TRBV27	.	TRBJ1-5	TGTGCCAGCAGTTTGTTAGGGCCCCCCCACAGCAATCAGCCCCAGCATTTT	CASSLLGPPHSNQPQHF